This is a list of T cell receptor beta chains from one sample in a study of shared clonotypes between healthy human individuals. Generated by immunoSEQ multiplex PCR, the TCRdb table keeps only in-frame clones and is missing some. This sample has around 320,000 clones; around 90% occur once, and the top ten carry under 20%. The sample was memory CD8+ T cells sorted from blood. Receptors originate from a man younger than 35 in good health. Each CDR3 is given without its conserved first and last residue.

v_gene,j_gene,CDR3aa
TRBV7-7,TRBJ2-5,ACREAQY
TRBV10-1,TRBJ2-5,APHWVRDQETQY
TRBV4-3,TRBJ2-7,ASSQENSYSYEQY
TRBV28,TRBJ2-7,ASSSGTVARS
TRBV4-2,TRBJ2-7,ASSQNPSGSYEQY
TRBV11-2,TRBJ2-3,ASSRGGQALTDTQY
TRBV25-1,TRBJ2-7,ASGTTYEQY
TRBV9,TRBJ1-4,ASSDGPLTTNEKLF
TRBV27,TRBJ1-4,ASSFGEKLF
TRBV5-4,TRBJ2-5,ASSPGTSGANRETQY
TRBV19,TRBJ1-4,ASSFGYSSEKLF
TRBV16,TRBJ1-1,ASSQSAPLNTEAF
TRBV4-3,TRBJ1-1,ASSLDRRRTEAF
TRBV5-8,TRBJ1-1,ASSPDRGPEAF
TRBV2,TRBJ1-5,ASSPTVNQPQH
TRBV28,TRBJ1-2,ASSLGGNYGYT
TRBV11-2,TRBJ2-5,ASSAGHPRRETQY
TRBV6-1,TRBJ1-5,ASSEPSGQDSH
TRBV5-8,TRBJ1-5,ASSLSRQGLGQPQH
TRBV7-2,TRBJ1-1,ASSPFVQVNTEAF
TRBV13,TRBJ2-2,ASTPENGPVGELF
TRBV11-2,TRBJ1-6,ASSDRDSPLH
TRBV4-3,TRBJ2-7,ASSQDTGVPYEQY
TRBV28,TRBJ2-3,ASRGLAGGDTQY
TRBV7-2,TRBJ2-2,ASSLHPYPYTGELF
TRBV30,TRBJ2-2,AWSQEDRGQTGELF
TRBV4-1,TRBJ2-3,ATRGRENADTQY
TRBV11-2,TRBJ2-3,ASSLMGGAPDTQY
TRBV9,TRBJ2-1,ASSAQGASYNEQF
TRBV7-2,TRBJ2-7,ASSLGGSVTYEQY
TRBV5-1,TRBJ2-1,ASSLASSGTPYNEQF
TRBV6-6,TRBJ1-1,ASSYTRTGTEAF
TRBV13,TRBJ1-1,ASREGSWGTEAF
TRBV13,TRBJ1-3,ASSLAGGAGNTIY
TRBV14,TRBJ1-2,ASSQDPKGSYT
TRBV9,TRBJ2-2,ASSVGGSHTGELF
TRBV5-1,TRBJ2-7,ASSRLTGNGLLQY
TRBV11-2,TRBJ2-2,ASSLVARVPGELF
TRBV10-1,TRBJ2-3,ASSDPGTDTQY
TRBV13,TRBJ2-7,ASSRGTSGVSYEQY
TRBV30,TRBJ2-7,AWSGVGTAVDEQY
TRBV7-8,TRBJ1-6,ASSSFVDYNSPLH
TRBV9,TRBJ2-5,ASSVATAGFGQETQY
TRBV6-5,TRBJ2-2,AVQGGTGELF
TRBV5-5,TRBJ1-2,ASSASPGEFVGYT
TRBV7-9,TRBJ2-5,ASSHKATSAETQY
TRBV28,TRBJ2-6,ASSSQDFGANVLT
TRBV6-1,TRBJ1-2,ASSEALETDHFYGYT
TRBV29-1,TRBJ2-1,SAVGAGRGSSYNEQF